Presented here are 25 T cell receptor beta chains from one specimen sequenced in a study of cytomegalovirus exposure and HLA in healthy donors. Use of 60 Vbeta and 13 Jbeta primers characterized the PCR. This table comes from immunoSEQ multiplex PCR, and its TCRdb copy is limited to in-frame clones, with some not included. The data hold approximately 54,000 clones, with more than 65% observed a single time. Sequencing used PBMCs. All receptors derive from a woman aged 18-29 years in good health and CMV-seronegative.

J is TRBJ2-7 and V is TRBV5-1; D may be TRBD2 (6 bases). This CDR3 is built from 13 residues. V lost 1 base, J lost 2 bases, and 7 bases lay in between. Germline CDR1 and CDR2: SGHRS and YFSETQ. CDR3 bases: TGCGCCAGCAGCTTGTGGAGGGCCTACGAGCAGTACTTC. Translation gives CASSLWRAYEQYF.

The chain has TRBV15 and TRBJ2-1, with D tentatively TRBD2 (6 bases). Trimming shortened V by 0 bases and J by 10 bases, and 7 bases separated the two germline ends. This CDR3 comprises 12 residues. The germline CDR1 and CDR2 sequences are LNHNV and YYDKDF (reference sequence). CDR3 coding DNA: TGTGCCACCAGCAGAGATGCGGGGGAGCAGTTCTTC. Protein: CATSRDAGEQFF.

V gene TRBV5-1 combines with J gene TRBJ1-2; D perhaps matches TRBD1 (5 bases). CDR1 and CDR2 (germline): SGHRS, YFSETQ. CDR3 length: 13 amino acids. Trimming pared 2 bases from V and 4 bases from J, leaving 9 bases between. CDR3 DNA: TGCGCCAGCAGCTTCAGGGTCAGCTATGGCTACACCTTC. This gives the protein CASSFRVSYGYTF.

The CDR3 reads CASSDGGRNSPLHF. The CDR3 DNA reads TGTGCCAGCAGCGACGGGGGGAGGAATTCACCCCTCCACTTT. The V gene is TRBV2, the J gene TRBJ1-6; D might be TRBD1 (5 bases). Germline V gene lookup returns CDR1 SNHLY and CDR2 FYNNEI. Trimming shortened V by 6 bases and J by 7 bases, and 13 bases separated the two germline ends. The CDR3 runs 14 residues. Using reference TRBV2 and TRBJ1-6 for the parts outside the CDR3, the full variable domain is EPEVTQTPSHQVTQMGQEVILRCVPISNHLYFYWYRQILGQKVEFLVSFYNNEISEKSEIFDDQFSVERPDGSNFTLKIRSTKLEDSAMYFCASSDGGRNSPLHFGNGTRLTVT.

The V and J genes are TRBV5-1 and TRBJ2-3; 7 nucleotides agree with TRBD2. Germline-derived CDR1 and CDR2 are SGHRS and YFSETQ. J was trimmed by 1 base and V by 0 bases; bases with no gene match: 5. The CDR3 contains 16 residues. Here the CDR3 DNA reads TGCGCCAGCAGCTTGGGGGCGCTAGCGGGCACAGATACGCAGTATTTT. Its translation is CASSLGALAGTDTQYF.

This clone was observed a single time. The genes are TRBV27 and TRBJ1-2; the D is unclear. This CDR3 spans 15 amino acids. With 2 bases removed from V and 7 bases from J, the gap between germline ends came to 17 bases. The V gene's germline CDR1 is MNHEY and CDR2 SMNVEV (reference sequence). The CDR3 sequence: CASSLRLGSLTGYTF. The CDR3 region has the DNA TGTGCCAGCAGTTTAAGGCTGGGCAGCCTAACTGGCTACACCTTC.

This clone was counted between two and nine times. The chain couples TRBV5-1 to TRBJ2-5; TRBD1 matches at 11 bases. From germline, CDR1 is SGHRS and CDR2 YFSETQ. Trimming at V came to 6 bases and at J to 3 bases, leaving 10 bases not matched to a gene. The CDR3 runs 16 residues. In nucleotides, the CDR3 is TGCGCCAGCATCCATGTTAAGGGACAGGGGGAAGAGACCCAGTACTTC. Protein product: CASIHVKGQGEETQYF.

This clone was found a few times. This chain joins TRBV5-4 and TRBJ2-1; TRBD2 matches at 11 bases. This CDR3 spans 16 amino acids. J lost 2 bases, V lost 5 bases, and 6 bases had no gene match. The V gene's germline CDR1 is SGHNT and CDR2 YYREEE (reference sequence). CDR3 nucleotides: TGTGCCAGCAGGCCCGGACTAGCGGGTACCTACAATGAGCAGTTCTTC. Its translation is CASRPGLAGTYNEQFF. The full variable domain, its missing parts supplied by reference TRBV5-4 and TRBJ2-1, is ETGVTQSPTHLIKTRGQQVTLRCSSQSGHNTVSWYQQALGQGPQFIFQYYREEENGRGNFPPRFSGLQFPNYSSELNVNALELDDSALYLCASRPGLAGTYNEQFFGPGTRLTVL.

The chain combines TRBV15 with TRBJ2-7, with D tentatively TRBD2 (5 bases). Trimming stripped 7 bases from V and 4 bases from J, with 14 bases between. From germline, CDR1 is LNHNV and CDR2 YYDKDF (reference sequence). The CDR3 contains 13 residues. The CDR3 DNA reads TGTGCCACCACAACGGGGTTAGGGTACGAGCAGTACTTC. Its protein product is CATTTGLGYEQYF.

The chain uses TRBV5-1 and TRBJ2-1, with a tentative D call TRBD2 (6 bases). The germline V and J ends were trimmed by 5 bases and 7 bases, with 16 bases remaining between them. The CDR3 has 14 amino acids. Germline CDR1 reads SGHRS; CDR2 reads YFSETQ. CDR3 coding DNA: TGCGCCAGCAGGGGGCGGGACGTAGCGAATGAGCAGTTCTTC. Translating gives CASRGRDVANEQFF.

The chain links TRBV5-1 to TRBJ2-7; 14 bases agree with TRBD2. The CDR3 consists of 17 residues. The V segment lost 4 bases and the J segment 5 bases; nucleotides outside the gene matches: 11. Germline assignment: CDR1 SGHRS and CDR2 YFSETQ. CDR3 region: CASSLEGLAGVADEQYF. In nucleotides, the CDR3 is TGCGCCAGCAGCCTCGAGGGACTAGCGGGAGTGGCCGACGAGCAGTACTTC.

The chain employs TRBV18 and TRBJ1-1, with D hard to call. The CDR3 extends over 16 amino acids. From germline, CDR1 is KGHSH and CDR2 LQKENI. V gave up 0 bases and J gave up 1 base, with 12 bases separating them. The CDR3 sequence: CASSPPGDAGNTEAFF. CDR3 coding DNA: TGTGCCAGCTCACCACCGGGCGACGCGGGGAACACTGAAGCTTTCTTT.

This clone occurred a few times. A junction end diverges from the germline sequence, so it may reflect a read error. CDR3 nucleotide sequence: TGTGCCAGCAGTGACTCGAGTACTGGGGCCAACGGCCTGACTTTC. Translating it yields CASSDSSTGANGLTF. The V call is TRBV6-4, the J call TRBJ2-6; D may be TRBD1 (5 bases). CDR1 is MRHNA and CDR2 is SNTAGT in the germline V gene. The CDR3 is 15 amino acids.

The chain is built from TRBV5-1 and TRBJ1-6; TRBD1 might be the D (5 bases). In germline, CDR1 is SGHRS, CDR2 YFSETQ. CDR3 length equals 15 residues. Trimming removed 3 bases from V and 6 bases from J, with 13 bases in between. The CDR3 nucleotides are TGCGCCAGCAGCTCCTCGACAGCTCCTAATTCACCCCTCCACTTT. This codes for CASSSSTAPNSPLHF.

The rearrangement joins TRBV7-8 to TRBJ1-1; D possibly corresponds to TRBD1 (5 bases). CDR3 length equals 15 residues. Germline V gene lookup returns CDR1 SGHVS and CDR2 FQNEAQ. Trimming shortened V by 1 base and J by 4 bases, and 13 bases separated the two germline ends. DNA for the CDR3: TGTGCCAGCAGCTTAGGGCGCGGAGGGGTCACTGAAGCTTTCTTT. It is translated as CASSLGRGGVTEAFF.

The genes are TRBV11-2 and TRBJ1-2; perhaps TRBD1 as D (6 bases). Trimming cost V 0 bases and J 2 bases, with 13 bases left between them. There are 16 residues in the CDR3. CDR1 and CDR2 (germline): SGHAT, FQNNGV. In DNA, the CDR3 is TGTGCCAGCAGCTTAGACGTTGGACAGCCAAACTATGGCTACACCTTC. Amino acid sequence: CASSLDVGQPNYGYTF.

This clone was seen only once. The chain uses TRBV6-1 and TRBJ1-1, with 7 bases fitting TRBD1. CDR1 and CDR2 (germline): MNHNS, SASEGT. V lost 5 bases to trimming and J lost 1 base; unmatched junction nucleotides: 4. This CDR3 contains 14 residues. This CDR3 reads CASSWTGENTEAFF. The DNA for the CDR3 is TGTGCCAGCAGTTGGACAGGCGAGAACACTGAAGCTTTCTTT.

This chain links TRBV29-1 with TRBJ2-1; tentatively, D is TRBD2 (5 bases). The germline V gene encodes CDR1 SQVTM and CDR2 ANQGSEA. This CDR3 has 12 amino acids. The V end was cut by 3 bases, the J end by 6 bases, with 9 bases between. This CDR3 is CSVDGLSNEQFF. CDR3 bases: TGCAGCGTTGACGGACTGTCCAATGAGCAGTTCTTC.

This clone was recorded a few times. The chain has TRBV7-3 and TRBJ2-7; 7 nucleotides align to TRBD2. The CDR3 has 16 residues. Trimming at V came to 5 bases and at J to 1 base, leaving 11 bases not matched to a gene. Germline V gene data show CDR1 as SGHTA and CDR2 as FQGTGA. The CDR3 DNA reads TGTGCCAGCAGCCCCGGCGGCGGGAGTGAATCCTACGAGCAGTACTTC. This translates into CASSPGGGSESYEQYF. Based on the CDR3 plus reference TRBV7-3 and TRBJ2-7, the full variable domain is GAGVSQTPSNKVTEKGKYVELRCDPISGHTALYWYRQSLGQGPEFLIYFQGTGAADDSGLPNDRFFAVRPEGSVSTLKIQRTERGDSAVYLCASSPGGGSESYEQYFGPGTRLTVT.

The chain is built from TRBV9 and TRBJ2-1, with D possibly TRBD1 on 5 matching bases. Germline CDR1 is SGDLS and CDR2 is YYNGEE. CDR3 length equals 12 residues. The V end was cut by 4 bases, the J end by 8 bases, with 10 bases between. This CDR3 is CASSPQGHEQFF. The CDR3 DNA sequence: TGTGCCAGCAGCCCCCAGGGCCATGAGCAGTTCTTC.

The chain recombines TRBV10-2 with TRBJ2-5, with 11 bases that match TRBD2. Per germline, CDR1 WSHSY and CDR2 SAAADI. The CDR3 extends over 16 amino acids. V gave up 5 bases and J gave up 2 bases; unmatched junction bases: 7. DNA for the CDR3: TGCGCCAGCAGTAAAATTAGCGGGAGGGTACAAGAGACCCAGTACTTC. Amino acids: CASSKISGRVQETQYF.

V usage is TRBV25-1 and J usage is TRBJ1-5; a weak D match, TRBD1 (5 bases). CDR1 MGHDK and CDR2 SYGVNS come from the germline V gene. Between the trimmed V and J ends, which lost 10 bases and 1 base, there was a span of 14 bases. The CDR3 is 14 amino acids. CDR3 region: CATGGFGSNQPQHF. As DNA, the CDR3 is TGTGCCACCGGGGGGTTTGGCAGCAATCAGCCCCAGCATTTT. Drawing the rest from reference TRBV25-1 and TRBJ1-5, the complete variable domain is EADIYQTPRYLVIGTGKKITLECSQTMGHDKMYWYQQDPGMELHLIHYSYGVNSTEKGDLSSESTVSRIRTEHFPLTLESARPSHTSQYLCATGGFGSNQPQHFGDGTRLSIL.

The chain carries TRBV27 and TRBJ2-5; D is perhaps TRBD1 (6 bases). The last part of the DNA fits TRBJ2-7 better; the J call may be wrong. Germline V lookup: CDR1 MNHEY, CDR2 SMNVEV (reference sequence). This CDR3 has 15 amino acids. CDR3 in DNA: TGTGCCAGCAGCCCACAGGGACACCCTCTTTTCGAGCAGTACTTC. This gives the protein CASSPQGHPLFEQYF.

This chain links TRBV30 with TRBJ2-1; D perhaps matches TRBD1 (6 bases). There are 15 residues in the CDR3. CDR1 is GTSNPN and CDR2 is SVGIG in the germline V gene (reference sequence). V was trimmed by 1 base and J by 5 bases, leaving 15 bases between them. CDR3 amino acids: CAWSDGGRDDNEQFF. Here the CDR3 DNA reads TGTGCCTGGAGTGATGGGGGCCGGGACGACAATGAGCAGTTCTTC.

This clone was picked up a small number of times. The V call is TRBV29-1, the J call TRBJ2-5, with D possibly TRBD2 on 6 matching bases. The V gene lost 4 bases and the J gene lost 5 bases, with 17 bases spanning the gap. Germline lookup yields CDR1 SQVTM and CDR2 ANQGSEA. The CDR3 runs to 14 residues. CDR3 region: CSVARRFGRETQYF. The CDR3 bases are TGCAGCGTTGCTAGACGTTTTGGGAGGGAGACCCAGTACTTC.